Listed below are T cell receptor beta chains from one sample, sequenced in a study of blood T cell repertoires in COVID-19. Some clones are missing from TCRdb's copy, which holds only in-frame ones; the method was immunoSEQ multiplex PCR. The data contain a few hundred thousand clones, around nine tenths of them singletons. What was sequenced was peripheral blood. The receptors were sampled from a woman aged 70 to 79 with COVID-19, enrolled during active disease. Both conserved end residues are trimmed from each CDR3. Each record gives: D gene, V gene, clone size, CDR3 protein. A D gene is named only where the DNA matches it firmly. The size entry is marked missing in some rows and otherwise reads once, few, many or a size class.

>TRBD2|TRBV7-2|-
ASSLGSLAADTQY
>TRBD2|TRBV19|once
ATRGGSNEQF
>-|TRBV19|once
ASSMGLGQPQH
>TRBD1|TRBV30|once
AWSYSGPGGDYGYT
>-|TRBV5-1|-
ASSGPGGSGNTIY
>-|TRBV5-8|-
ASSFLTSYEQY
>TRBD2|TRBV15|-
ATSRDQGLAVSYEQY
>-|TRBV14|-
ASSQGLLTTQY
>TRBD1|TRBV3-1/TRBV3-2|few
ASSQGDRAPYGYT
>TRBD1|TRBV5-1|-
ASSSTGTGGGGYT
>-|TRBV5-1|-
ASSSVGGTGNTIY
>-|TRBV4-1|-
ASSRGPGDTGELF
>TRBD1|TRBV11-2|-
ASATGTGGAPLH
>-|TRBV7-8|-
ASTLRGEQY
>-|TRBV7-3|-
ASSLSQGPYEQY
>-|TRBV4-1|once
ASSQGFLTTGNEQF
>TRBD1|TRBV9|-
ASSPARTGGLINSPLH
>-|TRBV18|-
ASSAVGSTDIQY
>TRBD2|TRBV29-1|few
SVALAGVEQY
>-|TRBV2|-
ASTTQETQY
>-|TRBV2|-
ASSEGAGSGFNEKLF
>-|TRBV30|-
AWSVRGAINTGELF
>TRBD1|TRBV11-3|-
ASSLALGTAGYT
>TRBD2|TRBV4-1|-
ASSQEFREGETQY
>-|TRBV18|-
ASSSGQTISYNSPLH
>TRBD2|TRBV10-3|-
AISDMASGSFNEQF
>-|TRBV5-1|-
ASSFGTGYTDTQY
>-|TRBV18|-
ASSNRYGNTEAF